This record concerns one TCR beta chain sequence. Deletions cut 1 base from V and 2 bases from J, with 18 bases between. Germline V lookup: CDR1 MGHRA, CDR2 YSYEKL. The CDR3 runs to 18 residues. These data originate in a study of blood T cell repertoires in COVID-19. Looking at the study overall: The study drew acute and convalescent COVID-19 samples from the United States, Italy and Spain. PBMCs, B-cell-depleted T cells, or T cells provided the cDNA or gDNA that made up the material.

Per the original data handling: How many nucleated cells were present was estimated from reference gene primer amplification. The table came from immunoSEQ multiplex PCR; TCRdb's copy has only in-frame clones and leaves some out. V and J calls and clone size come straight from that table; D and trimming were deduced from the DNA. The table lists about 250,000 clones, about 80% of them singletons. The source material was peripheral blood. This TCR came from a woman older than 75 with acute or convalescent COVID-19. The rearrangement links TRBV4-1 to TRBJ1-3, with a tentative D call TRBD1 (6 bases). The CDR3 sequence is CASSQGLPGPGAGNTIYF. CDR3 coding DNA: TGCGCCAGCAGCCAAGGTTTACCAGGACCAGGGGCTGGAAACACCATATATTTT.